This TCR beta chain emerged from a study of blood T cell repertoires in COVID-19. From germline, CDR1 is SEHNR and CDR2 FQNEAQ (reference sequence). This CDR3 is built from 13 residues. Trimming took off 4 bases at V and 5 bases at J, with 11 bases between the two ends. TCRdb's copy holds only in-frame clones and misses some; the assay was immunoSEQ multiplex PCR. The sample holds 200,000 to 250,000 clones, about 85% seen once. The chain employs TRBV7-9 and TRBJ1-2; D not certain. The receptor was isolated from a man aged 25 to 40 who had recovered from COVID-19. Specimen: PBMCs or T cells enriched from blood (not recorded which). CDR3 in DNA: TGTGCCAGCAGCTCAGAGGCCAGATATGGCTACACCTTC. Translating it yields CASSSEARYGYTF.